The rows below give T cell receptor beta chains drawn from one sample of a study of cytomegalovirus exposure and HLA in healthy donors. Measured with immunoSEQ multiplex PCR; TCRdb has only the in-frame clones, and not every one. Recorded for this sample: more than 100,000 clones. Sequencing used PBMCs. The origin of the receptors is a man younger than 35 in good health and CMV-seronegative. The CDR3 runs from the conserved cysteine through the conserved F or W. D genes are given only for firm matches.

V gene,D gene,J gene,CDR3 DNA,CDR3 protein
TRBV6-1,TRBD2,TRBJ2-7,TGTGCCAGTCAAATGGGGACTAGCGCGAGCTACGAGCAGTACTTC,CASQMGTSASYEQYF
TRBV19,TRBD1,TRBJ1-2,TGTGCCAGTAGTACACAAACAGGGGGATCGCGTGGCTACACCTTC,CASSTQTGGSRGYTF
TRBV15,NA,TRBJ2-7,TGTGCCACCAGCAGAGATCCTACCGGCGAGCAGTACTTC,CATSRDPTGEQYF
TRBV30,NA,TRBJ2-1,TGTGCCTGGAGCGCAGGGAGGTCCTACAATGAGCAGTTCTTC,CAWSAGRSYNEQFF
TRBV28,NA,TRBJ2-7,TGTGCCAGCAGTTTTACTGCCACCTACGAGCAGTACTTC,CASSFTATYEQYF
TRBV19,NA,TRBJ2-5,TGTGCCAGTAGTATACGGCGGGATATACAAGAGACCCAGTACTTC,CASSIRRDIQETQYF
TRBV7-9,TRBD2,TRBJ2-5,TGTGCCAGCAGCTCGGGGGGAAGCGAGAGGACCCAGTACTTC,CASSSGGSERTQYF
TRBV14,TRBD2,TRBJ2-7,TGTGCCAGCAGCCCATGGACTAGCGGTACCTACGAGCAGTACTTC,CASSPWTSGTYEQYF
TRBV5-1,TRBD1,TRBJ1-3,TGCGCCAGCAGCCAAGAAAGGACAGGGAGGGCTAACACCATATATTTT,CASSQERTGRANTIYF
TRBV7-9,TRBD1,TRBJ1-2,TGTGCCAGCAGCCCCGGGACAGTTCGTGGCTACACCTTC,CASSPGTVRGYTF
TRBV7-6,TRBD2,TRBJ2-3,TGTGCCAGCAGCTTAGCGCAACTAGCGGGCACAGATACGCAGTATTTT,CASSLAQLAGTDTQYF
TRBV27,NA,TRBJ2-7,TGTGCCAGCAGTTTGGGGGGGGCCTACTCCTACGAGCAGTACTTC,CASSLGGAYSYEQYF
TRBV28,TRBD2,TRBJ2-2,TGTGCCAGCAGTTTAGCGGGGGTAAACACCGGGGAGCTGTTTTTT,CASSLAGVNTGELFF
TRBV28,TRBD1,TRBJ1-2,TGTGCCAGCACCACTTGGCCCTCAGGGGGCGGCTACACCTTC,CASTTWPSGGGYTF
TRBV4-1,NA,TRBJ1-1,TGCGCCAGCAGCCAAGAAACTGCGGGGGGCGGGAAAGCTTTCTTT,CASSQETAGGGKAFF
TRBV6-6,TRBD1,TRBJ1-2,TGTGCCAGCAGTTTAACAGGGGTTGTTGACTATGGCTACACCTTC,CASSLTGVVDYGYTF
TRBV5-4,TRBD2,TRBJ2-3,TGTGCCAGCAGCTCGGGGAATCGGACTAGCGGGTTCCATACGCAGTATTTT,CASSSGNRTSGFHTQYF
TRBV5-1,NA,TRBJ1-4,TGCGCCAGCAGCTTGGACAGGGTTCTTAATGAAAAACTGTTTTTT,CASSLDRVLNEKLFF
TRBV20-1,NA,TRBJ1-1,TGCAGTGCACCGGGGAACACTGAAGCTTTCTTT,CSAPGNTEAFF
TRBV6-6,NA,TRBJ2-1,TGTGCCAGCAGTGACCAGGGGAAACAGTTCTTC,CASSDQGKQFF
TRBV19,NA,TRBJ1-2,TGTGCCAGTAGTATAGGGCCCGGGGATGGCTACACCTTC,CASSIGPGDGYTF
TRBV5-1,NA,TRBJ2-2,TGCGCCAGCAGCTTGACAGGGAACACCGGGGAGCTGTTTTTT,CASSLTGNTGELFF
TRBV6-1,NA,TRBJ1-5,TGTGCCAGCAGTGACCCCGGGGGGGCAGTTAATCAGCCCCAGCATTTT,CASSDPGGAVNQPQHF
TRBV7-9,NA,TRBJ2-5,TGTGCCAGCAGCCATTTTGAGGGAACGCGAGAGACCCAGTACTTC,CASSHFEGTRETQYF
TRBV27,NA,TRBJ1-1,TGTGCCAGCAGTACCCGGGGGGGGCCCACTGAAGCTTTCTTT,CASSTRGGPTEAFF
TRBV2,TRBD1,TRBJ2-7,TGTGCCAGCAGTCCGGACAGGGCGATCTTATTCTACGAGCAGTACTTC,CASSPDRAILFYEQYF
TRBV23-1,NA,TRBJ1-2,TGCGCCAGCACCCCGGGACTCAAGGATGGCTACACCTTC,CASTPGLKDGYTF
TRBV19,TRBD2,TRBJ2-2,TGTGCCAGTAGCCGAGGGAGGGGCTCAGGCACCGGGGAGCTGTTTTTT,CASSRGRGSGTGELFF
TRBV5-5,NA,TRBJ1-1,TGTGCCAGCAGCCCGACCGTCTCGGGCACTGAAGCTTTCTTT,CASSPTVSGTEAFF
TRBV25-1,NA,TRBJ2-1,TGTGCCGGCAGTATGTCAGGGTGGAATGAGCAGTTCTTC,CAGSMSGWNEQFF
TRBV19,NA,TRBJ1-1,TGTGCCAGTAGTGAACAGATAAAAGCTTTCTTT,CASSEQIKAFF
TRBV18,NA,TRBJ2-5,TGTGCCAGCTCCCCGGTGGAAGAGACCCAGTACTTC,CASSPVEETQYF
TRBV10-2,NA,TRBJ2-7,TGCGCCAGCAGTGTCGTAGAGGAGCAGTACTTC,CASSVVEEQYF
TRBV6-1,TRBD1,TRBJ2-1,TGTGCCAGCAGTGAAGACAGGGACAGTGTTACGCAGTTCTTC,CASSEDRDSVTQFF
TRBV5-6,NA,TRBJ2-5,TGTGCCAGCAGCTTGGGGCAGCAAGAGACCCAGTACTTC,CASSLGQQETQYF
TRBV7-2,NA,TRBJ2-2,TGTGCCAGCAGGGCACAGGCGCAGAACACCGGGGAGCTGTTTTTT,CASRAQAQNTGELFF
TRBV11-2,NA,TRBJ1-1,TGTGCCAGCAGCTTGTCTCTCTGGGACACGGAGAACACTGAAGCTTTCTTT,CASSLSLWDTENTEAFF
TRBV19,TRBD2,TRBJ2-7,TGTGCCAGTAGTGCGGGACTAGCGGGAATCTACGAGCAGTACTTC,CASSAGLAGIYEQYF
TRBV5-1,TRBD1,TRBJ2-7,TGCGCCAGCAGCTTGGAGGGACAGGGGACAGGGGACGAGCAGTACTTC,CASSLEGQGTGDEQYF
TRBV25-1,NA,TRBJ2-7,TGTGCCAGCAGTGACAGACACTTTTCAGGGACCTACGAGCAGTACTTC,CASSDRHFSGTYEQYF
TRBV7-9,NA,TRBJ2-7,TGTGCCAGCAGCCCCCGATCCTACGAGCAGTACTTC,CASSPRSYEQYF
TRBV28,NA,TRBJ1-2,TGTGCCAGCAGTCTCCAAACGGTAAACTATGGCTACACCTTC,CASSLQTVNYGYTF
TRBV5-4,NA,TRBJ1-2,TGTGCCAGCAGCCCGGGACAAGGGGGATACTATGGCTACACCTTC,CASSPGQGGYYGYTF
TRBV5-1,NA,TRBJ1-1,TGCGCCAGCAGCCCCCGGGGGGTGAACACTGAAGCTTTCTTT,CASSPRGVNTEAFF
TRBV7-2,NA,TRBJ2-7,TGTGCCAGCAGCCAGCCAGGGCGGGAAGGCTACGAGCAGTACTTC,CASSQPGREGYEQYF
TRBV11-3,NA,TRBJ2-1,TGTGCCAGCAGCTCAGGACTCCGCAATGAGCAGTTCTTC,CASSSGLRNEQFF